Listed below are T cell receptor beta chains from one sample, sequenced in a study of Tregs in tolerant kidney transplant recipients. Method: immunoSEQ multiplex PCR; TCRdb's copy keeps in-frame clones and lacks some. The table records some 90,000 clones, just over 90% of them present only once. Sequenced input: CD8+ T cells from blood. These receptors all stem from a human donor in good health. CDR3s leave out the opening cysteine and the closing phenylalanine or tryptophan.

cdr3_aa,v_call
SVDRGPNEQF,TRBV29-1
ASSYSGGLEQY,TRBV6-5
ASSRRSAGVGEKLF,TRBV6-6
ASSIGGGTEQF,TRBV19
ASSQDGAGYEQY,TRBV14
ASSPPGISTDTQY,TRBV7-9
ASGLDLKQGNGYT,TRBV12-5
ASSPAAGTYEQY,TRBV27
ASSQGTKAF,TRBV4-1
ASSRSRENQPQH,TRBV4-1
ASSWTRANEQF,TRBV27
SVVLGQAYYGYT,TRBV29-1
ASSPRAGGARWTEAF,TRBV27
ASSRPRGTGNEQF,TRBV4-1
ASIVAGMAF,TRBV27
ASSLWGRETQY,TRBV5-6
ASSLGQGGNTEAF,TRBV27
ASSSRQGIVNEQY,TRBV11-3
ASSQERQLNTEAF,TRBV4-1
ASSDLTSQPQH,TRBV10-2
ASSSEPGRFQETQY,TRBV11-2
ASSPGTSGLSYEQY,TRBV7-8
ASSLDPWQGPNYGYT,TRBV5-8
ATTGTGWLETQY,TRBV6-1
ASSVSKREVVGELF,TRBV9
ASSPGRVETQY,TRBV5-6
ASSVNSGVSYNEQF,TRBV9
ASSLEGYSGNTIY,TRBV4-1
ASSFRETQY,TRBV11-2
ASSLRQGSTEAF,TRBV27
ASSQDLHVSQY,TRBV4-1
ASSRWGHRSYNEQF,TRBV13
ASSLTHRTQETQY,TRBV7-3
ASSPMGGSIEAF,TRBV6-5
ASSAPLVGSYNEQF,TRBV19
ASSIEQGWDTEAF,TRBV7-9
ASSTFSGRAYEQY,TRBV19
ASSPVGYEQY,TRBV27
ASSPPNYGYT,TRBV7-9
ASSSSGGRGEQF,TRBV11-3
AWNPDNRGGF,TRBV30
ASSLGSPTEAF,TRBV6-5
ASRDRDLGTDTQY,TRBV6-1
AISEEAGGLDTQY,TRBV10-3
ASSFRQGKGYT,TRBV27
ASSGHLPADTQY,TRBV25-1
ASSQGLGGGDEQY,TRBV4-1
ASSPKTGGLETQY,TRBV27